These 31 T cell receptor beta chains originate from one sample sequenced in a study of neoadjuvant anti-PD-1 for oral cavity cancer. Clones were read by immunoSEQ multiplex PCR, and TCRdb kept only the in-frame ones, dropping some. The repertoire consists of 15,000 or so clones, with around 62% occurring once and the leading ten covering roughly 2.8%. The material was PBMCs, obtained before nivolumab (anti-PD-1) treatment. These receptors were collected from a person aged 40-85 years with oral cavity squamous cell carcinoma.

The CDR3 spells CASSLDGNRAGNEQFF. The CDR3 nucleotides are TGCGCCAGCAGCTTGGATGGGAACCGGGCTGGGAATGAGCAGTTCTTC. The J gene is TRBJ2-1, the V gene TRBV5-1; no reliable D call. V was shortened by 0 bases and J by 7 bases, with 17 bases between the two germline ends. Germline values: CDR1 SGHRS, CDR2 YFSETQ. The CDR3 totals 16 residues. Full variable domain (missing parts from reference TRBV5-1 and TRBJ2-1): KAGVTQTPRYLIKTRGQQVTLSCSPISGHRSVSWYQQTPGQGLQFLFEYFSETQRNKGNFPGRFSGRQFSNSRSEMNVSTLELGDSALYLCASSLDGNRAGNEQFFGPGTRLTVL.

The V and J genes are TRBV29-1 and TRBJ1-1; no clear D. V was shortened by 5 bases and J by 3 bases, with 16 bases between the two germline ends. Germline V CDR1 and CDR2: SQVTM, ANQGSEA. The CDR3 contains 14 residues. The CDR3 sequence is CSVTPKPWDTEAFF. The CDR3 bases are TGCAGCGTTACTCCTAAACCATGGGACACTGAAGCTTTCTTT.

The V gene is TRBV7-6, the J gene TRBJ2-4; D unresolved. Trimming removed 1 base from V and 9 bases from J, with 10 bases in between. The CDR3 spans 13 residues. The germline V gene encodes CDR1 SGHVS and CDR2 FNYEAQ. The DNA for the CDR3 is TGTGCCAGCAGCTTAGGTCAATCGGGCATTCAGTACTTC. Its translation is CASSLGQSGIQYF.

The chain couples TRBV19 to TRBJ2-7, with D possibly being TRBD1 (6 bases). CDR3 length: 14 residues. Looked up from germline, CDR1 is LNHDA and CDR2 is SQIVND (reference sequence). Trimming removed 5 bases at V and 2 bases at J, with 13 bases between. DNA of the CDR3: TGTGCCAGTAGTCCCGGACAGACCACCTACGAGCAGTACTTC. It is translated as CASSPGQTTYEQYF.

This clone was picked up a small number of times. The CDR3 loop is CASRQGGGQPQHF. The CDR3 DNA sequence: TGTGCCAGCAGACAGGGTGGGGGTCAGCCCCAGCATTTT. V gene TRBV2 combines with J gene TRBJ1-5; tentative D call: TRBD1 (6 bases). With 6 bases removed from V and 6 bases from J, the gap between germline ends came to 12 bases. This CDR3 spans 13 amino acids. Germline V gene sequence: CDR1 SNHLY, CDR2 FYNNEI. Combining the CDR3 with reference TRBV2 and TRBJ1-5 gives the whole variable domain EPEVTQTPSHQVTQMGQEVILRCVPISNHLYFYWYRQILGQKVEFLVSFYNNEISEKSEIFDDQFSVERPDGSNFTLKIRSTKLEDSAMYFCASRQGGGQPQHFGDGTRLSIL.

In this sample, this clone turned up a few times. The chain employs TRBV27 and TRBJ1-2; D is possibly TRBD1 (5 bases). CDR1 and CDR2 from the germline V gene are MNHEY and SMNVEV (reference sequence). The CDR3 runs to 14 residues. V gave up 3 bases and J gave up 4 bases, with 12 bases separating them. Here the CDR3 reads CASSFQRGGYGYTF. For the CDR3, the DNA is TGTGCCAGCAGTTTCCAAAGGGGTGGCTATGGCTACACCTTC.

V gene TRBV5-8 combines with J gene TRBJ2-2, with D perhaps matching TRBD1 (6 bases). V lost 4 bases and J lost 5, with 15 bases in between. CDR3 length: 15 amino acids. From germline, CDR1 is SGHTS and CDR2 YDEGEE. The CDR3 bases are TGTGCCAGCAGCGCCAGGGGATTGATAACCGGGGAGCTGTTTTTT. It is translated as CASSARGLITGELFF.

The chain couples TRBV7-8 to TRBJ2-1; D is unclear. Per the germline V gene, CDR1 is SGHVS and CDR2 is FQNEAQ. V lost 3 bases, J lost 1 base, and 7 bases lay in between. The CDR3 is 14 residues long. The CDR3 loop reads CASSFDWSYNEQFF. The CDR3 DNA is TGTGCCAGCAGCTTTGACTGGTCCTACAATGAGCAGTTCTTC. Supplemented by reference TRBV7-8 and TRBJ2-1, the full variable domain reads GAGVSQSPRYKVAKRGQDVALRCDPISGHVSLFWYQQALGQGPEFLTYFQNEAQLDKSGLPSDRFFAERPEGSVSTLKIQRTQQEDSAVYLCASSFDWSYNEQFFGPGTRLTVL.

The gene calls are TRBV5-6 and TRBJ2-3, with D unresolved. CDR1 and CDR2 (germline): SGHDT, YYEEEE. The CDR3 covers 12 residues. The V end lost 2 bases, the J end lost 6 bases, and 7 bases lay between the germline ends. Here the CDR3 reads CASSFNPDTQYF. Written as DNA, the CDR3 is TGTGCCAGCAGCTTCAACCCGGATACGCAGTATTTT.

This clone was seen only a few times. The chain uses TRBV5-4 and TRBJ2-2; 7 bases fit TRBD1. This CDR3 comprises 16 residues. The V gene's germline CDR1 is SGHNT and CDR2 YYREEE (reference sequence). Unmatched junction bases numbered 6, after V lost 4 bases and J lost 0 bases. The CDR3 DNA is TGTGCCAGCAGCACAGGGGTACTAACGAACACCGGGGAGCTGTTTTTT. Translated, it gives CASSTGVLTNTGELFF.

The sample holds a few counts of this clone. CDR3 region: CASSPSTGRGPSYEQYF. The CDR3 DNA reads as TGTGCCAGCAGCCCCAGCACGGGGAGGGGCCCTTCCTACGAGCAGTACTTC. This chain joins TRBV7-9 and TRBJ2-7, with 7 bases fitting TRBD2. Germline CDR1 SEHNR, CDR2 FQNEAQ (reference sequence). CDR3 length: 17 residues. V dropped 5 bases and J dropped 1; count of bases not matched to a gene: 14. The complete variable domain, with remaining parts taken from reference TRBV7-9 and TRBJ2-7, reads DTGVSQNPRHKITKRGQNVTFRCDPISEHNRLYWYRQTLGQGPEFLTYFQNEAQLEKSRLLSDRFSAERPKGSFSTLEIQRTEQGDSAMYLCASSPSTGRGPSYEQYFGPGTRLTVT.

This clone was seen a few times. This chain connects TRBV19 to TRBJ2-7; 12 positions agree with TRBD2. With 4 bases clipped from V and 4 bases from J, the junction kept 5 bases outside the gene matches. The CDR3 totals 15 residues. From germline, CDR1 is LNHDA and CDR2 SQIVND (reference sequence). The CDR3 nucleotides read TGTGCCAGTAGTACTGGGCTAGCGGGAGGGTACGAGCAGTACTTC. Its protein is CASSTGLAGGYEQYF.

Only one count was recorded for this clone. The V and J genes are TRBV2 and TRBJ2-3; 11 bases match TRBD2. Per germline, CDR1 SNHLY and CDR2 FYNNEI. The CDR3 sequence is 16 residues long. V was pared by 6 bases and J by 3 bases, with 8 bases of the junction left unmatched. The CDR3 sequence is CASRPALAGGTDTQYF. The CDR3 DNA follows: TGTGCCAGCAGGCCCGCCCTAGCGGGAGGTACAGATACGCAGTATTTT.

This chain uses TRBV27 with TRBJ2-7; 7 bases line up with TRBD1. The length of the CDR3 is 15 residues. CDR1 is MNHEY, CDR2 SMNVEV, per germline (reference sequence). Unmatched junction bases numbered 11, after V lost 6 bases and J lost 3 bases. The CDR3 loop reads CASRPQTGSVYEQYF. CDR3 DNA: TGTGCCAGCAGACCCCAGACAGGGAGCGTCTACGAGCAGTACTTC.

This chain uses TRBV11-3 with TRBJ2-3; D is ambiguous. The V gene's germline CDR1 is SGHNT and CDR2 YENEEA. The V end lost 1 base, the J end lost 1 base, and 6 bases lay between the germline ends. This CDR3 has 14 residues. The CDR3 bases are TGTGCCAGCAGCTTAGCCCAGGGCACAGATACGCAGTATTTT. This codes for CASSLAQGTDTQYF.

The chain employs TRBV19 and TRBJ2-3, with 11 bases that match TRBD2. Losses at the gene ends were 6 bases for V and 2 bases for J; bases not matched to a gene: 4. From germline, CDR1 is LNHDA and CDR2 SQIVND (reference sequence). The CDR3 contains 15 residues. This CDR3 reads CASSLTSGTTDTQYF. Written as DNA, the CDR3 is TGTGCCAGTAGCCTGACTAGCGGGACCACAGATACGCAGTATTTT.

CDR3 sequence reads: CSVESQGVGYTF. CDR3 sequence (DNA): TGCAGCGTTGAGAGCCAGGGGGTAGGCTACACCTTC. The chain is built from TRBV29-1 and TRBJ1-2, with 7 bases that match TRBD1. The CDR3 sequence is 12 residues long. The germline V gene has CDR1 SQVTM and CDR2 ANQGSEA. V dropped 3 bases and J dropped 8; count of bases not matched to a gene: 6.

The V gene is TRBV10-3, the J gene TRBJ2-7; TRBD2 might be the D (6 bases). The germline gives CDR1 ENHRY, CDR2 SYGVKD. The CDR3 covers 14 residues. V lost 7 bases to trimming and J lost 4 bases, with 17 bases between them. The CDR3 DNA is TGTGCCATCATGGGGACTCGCACTGAGTACGAGCAGTACTTC. It yields the protein CAIMGTRTEYEQYF.

This chain connects TRBV10-3 to TRBJ1-4; D gene ambiguous. This CDR3 has 14 amino acids. Germline V gene lookup returns CDR1 ENHRY and CDR2 SYGVKD. The V end was cut by 6 bases, the J end by 4 bases, with 12 bases between. The CDR3 region is CAISLDPNNEKLFF. The CDR3 nucleotides are TGTGCCATCAGCCTCGATCCGAATAATGAAAAACTGTTTTTT.

The chain recombines TRBV9 with TRBJ2-1; D may be TRBD2 (6 bases). This CDR3 spans 14 amino acids. Germline V gives CDR1 SGDLS, CDR2 YYNGEE. V shed 3 bases and J shed 7 bases, with 14 bases lying between them. CDR3 bases: TGTGCCAGCAGCGCCGAACTAGCAGTAAATGAGCAGTTCTTC. It is translated as CASSAELAVNEQFF.

This chain links TRBV9 with TRBJ2-5, with no clear D. The V and J ends lost 3 bases and 2 bases respectively, with 11 bases between them. CDR3 length: 14 amino acids. Germline V CDR1 and CDR2: SGDLS, YYNGEE. CDR3 protein: CASSGAGQQETQYF. The DNA of the CDR3 is TGTGCCAGCAGCGGCGCCGGGCAACAAGAGACCCAGTACTTC.

CDR3 nucleotides: TGTGCCAGCAGTCCAACAGCCTCGGGGTACTACGAGCAGTACTTC. Translating gives CASSPTASGYYEQYF. The chain links TRBV28 to TRBJ2-7, with D possibly TRBD2 on 5 matching bases. This CDR3 comprises 15 residues. V was trimmed by 5 bases and J by 3 bases, leaving 17 bases between them. CDR1 and CDR2 from the germline V gene are MDHEN and SYDVKM.

This clone was observed a few times. This rearrangement joins TRBV11-2 to TRBJ1-1, with 8 bases fitting TRBD1. The CDR3 is 15 amino acids. J was trimmed by 0 bases and V by 4 bases; bases with no gene match: 4. The germline V gene encodes CDR1 SGHAT and CDR2 FQNNGV. In nucleotides, the CDR3 is TGTGCCAGCAGCTGGGGACAGGTGATGAACACTGAAGCTTTCTTT. This codes for CASSWGQVMNTEAFF.

This clone was counted between two and nine times. V gene TRBV30 combines with J gene TRBJ2-7, with TRBD2 matching 7 bases. The V gene's germline CDR1 is GTSNPN and CDR2 SVGIG (reference sequence). The V segment lost 1 base and the J segment 2 bases; nucleotides outside the gene matches: 5. This CDR3 is 14 amino acids long. In DNA form, the CDR3 reads TGTGCCTGGAGTGATCCTAGCGGAGCCTACGAGCAGTACTTC. It translates to CAWSDPSGAYEQYF.

The J gene is TRBJ2-1, the V gene TRBV6-5, with 7 bases matching TRBD1. CDR1 and CDR2 from the germline V gene are MNHEY and SVGAGI. This CDR3 is 15 amino acids long. J lost 2 bases, V lost 10 bases, and 11 bases had no gene match. CDR3 in DNA: TGTGCCACCAGACCGGGACAGAGAGCCTACAATGAGCAGTTCTTC. It codes for CATRPGQRAYNEQFF.

CDR3 loop: CASSSLAGVWTDTQYF. The CDR3 DNA is TGTGCCAGCAGTTCACTAGCGGGAGTGTGGACAGATACGCAGTATTTT. V gene TRBV6-5 combines with J gene TRBJ2-3; TRBD2 agrees at 11 bases. V lost 4 bases to trimming and J lost 3 bases; unmatched junction nucleotides: 6. CDR1 is MNHEY, CDR2 SVGAGI, per germline. The CDR3 is made up of 16 amino acids.

The chain couples TRBV11-2 to TRBJ1-2; D uncertain. V lost 1 base and J lost 6, with 9 bases in between. This CDR3 region has 13 residues. Germline V lookup: CDR1 SGHAT, CDR2 FQNNGV. For the CDR3, the DNA is TGTGCCAGCAGCTTAGGGGCCGGGGATGGCTACACCTTC. Its protein product is CASSLGAGDGYTF.

The chain has TRBV5-1 and TRBJ2-7; D gene unclear. V was clipped by 3 bases and J by 1 base, with 14 bases between them. Germline V gene sequence: CDR1 SGHRS, CDR2 YFSETQ. This CDR3 contains 15 residues. This chain's CDR3 is CASSSGSGPSYEQYF. The CDR3 DNA sequence: TGCGCCAGCAGCTCGGGCTCGGGCCCGTCCTACGAGCAGTACTTC. The whole variable domain, remainder taken from reference TRBV5-1 and TRBJ2-7, is KAGVTQTPRYLIKTRGQQVTLSCSPISGHRSVSWYQQTPGQGLQFLFEYFSETQRNKGNFPGRFSGRQFSNSRSEMNVSTLELGDSALYLCASSSGSGPSYEQYFGPGTRLTVT.

CDR3 residues: CATAGLTYEQYF. Here the CDR3 DNA reads TGTGCCACCGCGGGACTGACCTACGAGCAGTACTTC. The chain employs TRBV7-9 and TRBJ2-7, with D possibly being TRBD2 (6 bases). CDR3 length equals 12 residues. The V gene lost 10 bases and the J gene lost 2 bases, with 12 bases spanning the gap. Germline V gives CDR1 SEHNR, CDR2 FQNEAQ (reference sequence).

The genes are TRBV1 and TRBJ1-4; the DNA was not compared with TRBD1, the D call given in the table. TRBV1 constitutes a pseudogene. This CDR3 contains 15 residues. The CDR3 sequence is CTSRPTTGGDEKLFF. The CDR3 DNA sequence: TGCACCAGCAGGCCCACGACAGGGGGCGACGAAAAACTGTTTTTT.

The chain uses TRBV19 and TRBJ1-1, with a possible D match to TRBD1 (6 bases). V lost 3 bases to trimming and J lost 4 bases, with 18 bases between them. Germline V lookup: CDR1 LNHDA, CDR2 SQIVND (reference sequence). This CDR3 contains 16 residues. The CDR3 DNA sequence: TGTGCCAGTAGTATCACCTCAGGCAGGGGAGGCACTGAAGCTTTCTTT. This translates into CASSITSGRGGTEAFF.